This T cell receptor (beta chain) comes out of a study of radiation and T cells in renal cell carcinoma. Study-level background: Nephrectomy followed 15 Gy stereotactic body radiation by 4 weeks. Findings and caveats of the study: Baseline intratumoral clonotype presence is unknown without pretreatment biopsies. Top tumor clonotypes rose in blood 2 weeks post-radiation, then contracted.

About this clone itself: What it binds is not known.

TCRdb's table, derived via immunoSEQ multiplex PCR, lists solely in-frame clones and lacks some. Of 110,000 to 150,000 clones listed, 70% to 90% are singletons. Per the germline V gene, CDR1 is MNHEY and CDR2 is SVGAGI. CDR3 length: 12 amino acids. V lost 6 bases to trimming and J lost 5 bases, with 10 bases between them. Time point meaning: baseline pretreatment blood. Treatment noted: 15 Gy SBRT to primary tumor, nephrectomy 4 weeks later. After SBRT, blood was collected at 2 and 4 weeks, plus baseline. The chain is built from TRBV6-5 and TRBJ1-2; D remains ambiguous. Source: blood, taken from a patient whose treatment included radiotherapy and nephrectomy. The clonotype comes from a woman between 45 and 60 years old with renal cell carcinoma. CDR3 sequence (DNA): TGTGCCAGCAGGTTTGACTCTTATGGCTACACCTTC. Amino acids: CASRFDSYGYTF.